The 11 T cell receptor beta chains below were found in one sample sequenced in a study of T cell changes during pregnancy in multiple sclerosis. Only in-frame clones appear in the TCRdb table, and some are missing; sequencing was by immunoSEQ multiplex PCR. The sample shows 85,000 to 100,000 clones, over 80% of them seen only once. The sequenced sample was peripheral blood, obtained in the first trimester of pregnancy. These receptors were obtained from a female donor with multiple sclerosis, enrolled in a pregnancy study.

The V call is TRBV27, the J call TRBJ2-2; D might be TRBD2 (6 bases). Germline V gene lookup returns CDR1 MNHEY and CDR2 SMNVEV (reference sequence). This CDR3 has 15 amino acids. V was cut by 6 bases and J by 6 bases, with 17 bases left in between. DNA for the CDR3: TGTGCCAGCAGCCGGACCCGCGGGGAACCCGGGGAGCTGTTTTTT. Amino acids: CASSRTRGEPGELFF.

V usage is TRBV5-4 and J usage is TRBJ1-2, with no clear D. The CDR3 contains 16 residues. V lost 0 bases and J lost 3, with 15 bases in between. Germline CDR1 is SGHNT and CDR2 is YYREEE (reference sequence). The CDR3 sequence is CASSLGSPLQDYGYTF. Written as DNA, the CDR3 is TGTGCCAGCAGCTTGGGTTCCCCCCTTCAGGACTATGGCTACACCTTC.

This sequence joins TRBV7-9 and TRBJ1-3; the D gene is possibly TRBD1 (5 bases). CDR3 length: 15 amino acids. In germline, CDR1 is SEHNR, CDR2 FQNEAQ (reference sequence). The V end was cut by 1 base, the J end by 0 bases, with 7 bases between. The CDR3 is CASSLGGSSGNTIYF. The CDR3 nucleotides are TGTGCCAGCAGCTTAGGGGGCAGCTCTGGAAACACCATATATTTT.

In its sample, this clone ranks as medium-sized. The chain uses TRBV6-5 and TRBJ2-7, with 7 nucleotides matching TRBD1. Germline values: CDR1 MNHEY, CDR2 SVGAGI. CDR3 length: 13 residues. Trimming cost V 10 bases and J 0 bases; bases outside gene matches: 6. The DNA for the CDR3 is TGTGCCACTACAACAGGGGACTCCTACGAGCAGTACTTC. Amino acids: CATTTGDSYEQYF.

CDR3 DNA: TGTGCCAGCAGCCAGGGACAGGGGGCGGACATTCAGTACTTC. It yields the protein CASSQGQGADIQYF. The genes are TRBV16 and TRBJ2-4, with TRBD1 matching over 12 bases. Germline V lookup: CDR1 KGHSY, CDR2 FQNENV. The CDR3 extends over 14 amino acids. The trim removed 3 bases at V and 8 bases at J, leaving 2 bases unmatched.

This chain joins TRBV4-1 and TRBJ2-1; 11 bases line up with TRBD1. This CDR3 has 16 residues. Per the germline V gene, CDR1 is MGHRA and CDR2 is YSYEKL. Trimming took 3 bases from V and 5 from J; bases not matched to a gene: 6. CDR3 sequence: CASSHRAGQGDNEQFF. In DNA form, the CDR3 reads TGCGCCAGCAGCCATAGAGCGGGACAGGGGGACAATGAGCAGTTCTTC.

The V and J genes are TRBV29-1 and TRBJ2-7, with D perhaps matching TRBD2 (5 bases). Germline CDR1 SQVTM, CDR2 ANQGSEA. Between the trimmed V and J ends, which lost 1 base and 6 bases, there was a span of 10 bases. The CDR3 loop spans 12 amino acids. DNA of the CDR3: TGCAGCGTTGAAGTGGGAGTCGGCGAGCAGTACTTC. Protein sequence: CSVEVGVGEQYF.

The chain is built from TRBV28 and TRBJ2-7, with 7 bases lining up with TRBD1. The CDR3 is 14 residues long. Trimming removed 7 bases from V and 0 bases from J; junction bases left unmatched: 6. In germline, CDR1 is MDHEN, CDR2 SYDVKM. The CDR3: CASTATGSSYEQYF. CDR3 bases: TGTGCCAGCACCGCGACAGGGAGCTCCTACGAGCAGTACTTC.

CDR3 nucleotides: TGTGCCAGCAGTTCCTGGGACAGGATTGGCACCGGGGAGCTGTTTTTT. Its translation is CASSSWDRIGTGELFF. The chain carries TRBV6-5 and TRBJ2-2; 8 bases are shared with TRBD1. In germline, CDR1 is MNHEY, CDR2 SVGAGI. With V trimmed by 4 bases and J by 4 bases, 8 bases remained unmatched. This CDR3 is built from 16 residues.

V is TRBV9 and J is TRBJ1-2, with D unclear. Germline assignment: CDR1 SGDLS and CDR2 YYNGEE. V dropped 5 bases and J dropped 8 bases, with 16 bases sitting between them. The CDR3 has 13 amino acids. CDR3 sequence: CASSGVRLLGYTF. CDR3 bases: TGTGCCAGCAGTGGAGTTCGGTTGCTGGGCTACACCTTC.

V is TRBV27 and J is TRBJ2-1; 8 bases match TRBD2. Germline CDR1 reads MNHEY; CDR2 reads SMNVEV (reference sequence). CDR3 size: 12 residues. V trimming: 6 bases; J trimming: 12 bases; junction bases outside the gene matches: 7. Here the CDR3 DNA reads TGTGCCAGCAGAACCATACGGGAGGGGCAGTTCTTC. Its protein product is CASRTIREGQFF.